The 20 T cell receptor beta chains given below trace back to one sample, sequenced in a study of CD8 T cells in ankylosing spondylitis. MiXCR, run by TCRdb on the 5' RACE reads, gives a single entry per CDR3 protein. The data contain roughly 230,000 distinct CDR3 sequences, roughly 18% of them singletons. Sequencing was carried out using blood, either unsorted or a sorted T cell fraction (not recorded which). Receptor source: a male donor with ankylosing spondylitis or in good health (not recorded which).

V usage is TRBV4-2 and J usage is TRBJ1-1; tentatively, D is TRBD1 (6 bases). The germline CDR1 and CDR2 sequences are LGHNA and YNFKEQ. Trimming took off 1 base at V and 4 bases at J, with 13 bases between the two ends. This CDR3 contains 15 residues. CDR3 sequence (DNA): TGTGCCAGCAGCCAAGTGTGGACAGTGGGCACTGAAGCTTTCTTT. Encoded protein: CASSQVWTVGTEAFF.

A few counts support this clonotype. The chain uses TRBV20-1 and TRBJ2-1; D remains unclear. This CDR3 has 14 amino acids. Per germline, CDR1 DFQATT and CDR2 SNEGSKA (reference sequence). V lost 6 bases and J lost 2, with 14 bases in between. The CDR3: CSALRALPYNEQFF. The CDR3 DNA is TGCAGTGCCCTACGGGCTCTCCCCTACAATGAGCAGTTCTTC.

The rearrangement joins TRBV12-5 to TRBJ2-1; TRBD1 matches at 10 bases. The CDR3 has 14 residues. Trimming cost V 5 bases and J 5 bases; bases outside gene matches: 3. In germline, CDR1 is LGHNT, CDR2 FRNRAP. CDR3 sequence (DNA): TGTGCTAGTGGTCCAGGGACAGGGGACAATGAGCAGTTCTTC. Its translation: CASGPGTGDNEQFF.

This clonotype was recorded a few times. This sequence joins TRBV7-3 and TRBJ1-6; D uncertain. CDR3 length: 13 residues. The V end lost 2 bases, the J end lost 13 bases, and 12 bases lay between the germline ends. The germline V gene encodes CDR1 SGHTA and CDR2 FQGTGA. The CDR3 DNA follows: TGTGCCAGCAGCTTATCAGGTTTTGACCCCCTCCACTTT. It codes for CASSLSGFDPLHF.

Ten or more counts support this clonotype. This chain links TRBV10-3 with TRBJ2-2; 7 bases align to TRBD2. Germline V gene data show CDR1 as ENHRY and CDR2 as SYGVKD. This CDR3 region has 14 residues. V lost 8 bases to trimming and J lost 9 bases; unmatched junction nucleotides: 12. CDR3 sequence (DNA): TGTGCCATCGCGGGGGAGCGCAGTCACCGGGAGCTGTTTTTT. Translated, it gives CAIAGERSHRELFF.

This chain links TRBV5-1 with TRBJ1-4; D gene unclear. This CDR3 region has 14 residues. Germline-derived CDR1 and CDR2 are SGHRS and YFSETQ. V was pared by 6 bases and J by 4 bases, with 13 bases between. The DNA for the CDR3 is TGCGCCAGCAAACCCGGTTTGGGTAATGAAAAACTGTTTTTT. Protein: CASKPGLGNEKLFF.

This clonotype appeared many times. V and J are TRBV27 and TRBJ1-5; D is uncertain. V lost 0 bases and J 2 bases, leaving 8 bases between the germline ends. This CDR3 spans 15 amino acids. Looked up from germline, CDR1 is MNHEY and CDR2 is SMNVEV (reference sequence). This chain's CDR3 is CASSLSMGGNQPQHF. The CDR3 nucleotides are TGTGCCAGCAGTTTATCGATGGGTGGCAATCAGCCCCAGCATTTT.

As DNA, the CDR3 is TGCGCCAGCAGCACGAGACAGGGTTTGAACACTGAAGCTTTCTTT. Encoded protein: CASSTRQGLNTEAFF. The chain joins TRBV5-1 to TRBJ1-1; 7 bases align to TRBD1. CDR3 length: 15 amino acids. V lost 4 bases, J lost 0 bases, and 6 bases stayed unmatched. The germline V gene has CDR1 SGHRS and CDR2 YFSETQ.

This clonotype was seen only a few times. The chain carries TRBV4-3 and TRBJ2-3; possibly TRBD2 for D (5 bases). V shed 0 bases and J shed 1 base, with 11 bases lying between them. CDR1 LGHNA and CDR2 YSLEER come from the germline V gene. The CDR3 has 16 residues. The CDR3 sequence is CASSQDRGAGTDTQYF. The CDR3 DNA follows: TGCGCCAGCAGCCAAGATCGCGGAGCGGGCACAGATACGCAGTATTTT.

In its sample, this clonotype was seen a few times. The V gene is TRBV24-1, the J gene TRBJ1-5; D not resolved. The CDR3 has 18 residues. Deletions cut 0 bases from V and 0 bases from J, with 14 bases between. Germline V CDR1 and CDR2: KGHDR, SFDVKD. CDR3 in amino acids: CATSDLQVHPTSNQPQHF. For the CDR3, the DNA is TGTGCCACCAGTGATTTGCAAGTTCACCCCACTAGCAATCAGCCCCAGCATTTT.

The chain joins TRBV3-1 to TRBJ2-2; 13 nucleotides match TRBD2. After removal of 3 bases from V and 8 bases from J, the junction contained 9 bases not matched to a gene. CDR3 length equals 17 residues. In germline, CDR1 is LGHDT, CDR2 YNNKEL (reference sequence). In DNA, the CDR3 is TGTGCCAGCAGCCACCCTGGGACTAGCGGGGTTTTAGGGGAGCTGTTTTTT. It yields the protein CASSHPGTSGVLGELFF.

This chain links TRBV27 with TRBJ2-1; unclear D gene. The CDR3 extends over 13 amino acids. CDR1 is MNHEY and CDR2 is SMNVEV in the germline V gene (reference sequence). Trimming pared 6 bases from V and 0 bases from J, leaving 6 bases between. The DNA for the CDR3 is TGTGCCAGCAGATCGTTCTCCTACAATGAGCAGTTCTTC. Amino acids: CASRSFSYNEQFF.

This clonotype was observed a few times. The rearrangement uses TRBV12-3 or TRBV12-4 and TRBJ2-1; D uncertain. The CDR3 length is 14 residues. The V end lost 6 bases, the J end lost 8 bases, and 17 bases lay between the germline ends. As DNA, the CDR3 is TGTGCCAGCAGCCCTGAGGTGGCCGTGGATGAGCAGTTCTTC. Translated, it gives CASSPEVAVDEQFF.

The rearrangement links TRBV20-1 to TRBJ2-7, with 10 bases that match TRBD2. V lost 6 bases and J lost 3; bases outside the gene matches: 8. The germline V gene has CDR1 DFQATT and CDR2 SNEGSKA (reference sequence). The CDR3 covers 14 residues. CDR3 sequence reads: CSALGLAQYYEQYF. The CDR3 DNA reads as TGCAGTGCCCTGGGACTAGCGCAATACTACGAGCAGTACTTC.

This clonotype was picked up many times. This chain joins TRBV7-9 and TRBJ2-1; 9 positions agree with TRBD2. J was trimmed by 9 bases and V by 1 base; bases with no gene match: 10. The CDR3 totals 16 residues. Germline V gives CDR1 SEHNR, CDR2 FQNEAQ (reference sequence). For the CDR3, the DNA is TGTGCCAGCAGCTTAGATAATGGCGGGAGGGCCTTTGAGCAGTTCTTC. Its protein is CASSLDNGGRAFEQFF.

The rearrangement links TRBV12-3 or TRBV12-4 to TRBJ1-1; D is uncertain. The V end was cut by 3 bases, the J end by 1 base, with 6 bases between. The CDR3 has 13 residues. The CDR3, as DNA: TGTGCCAGCAGTTTCCCGGAGAACACTGAAGCTTTCTTT. Its translation is CASSFPENTEAFF.

This chain joins TRBV9 and TRBJ2-1; D is possibly TRBD2 (6 bases). CDR1 and CDR2 (germline): SGDLS, YYNGEE. The V gene lost 0 bases and the J gene lost 8 bases, with 15 bases spanning the gap. This CDR3 comprises 15 residues. CDR3 nucleotide sequence: TGTGCCAGCAGCGTAGGGGGCGGAGGGACCGATGAGCAGTTCTTC. Residues: CASSVGGGGTDEQFF.

J is TRBJ2-7 and V is TRBV12-3 or TRBV12-4; 9 nucleotides line up with TRBD2. The V gene end was trimmed by 5 bases and the J gene end by 5 bases; junction bases not matched to a gene: 19. This CDR3 comprises 18 residues. CDR3 region: CASSTGGSGSLSGDEQYF. In DNA, the CDR3 is TGTGCCAGCAGTACCGGGGGTAGCGGGAGCCTTTCTGGCGACGAGCAGTACTTC.

The chain employs TRBV4-1 and TRBJ2-5; 8 nucleotides align to TRBD1. This CDR3 has 15 residues. V was pared by 4 bases and J by 2 bases, with 6 bases of the junction left unmatched. The germline V gene has CDR1 MGHRA and CDR2 YSYEKL. The CDR3 sequence is CASSPGQVGQETQYF. In DNA form, the CDR3 reads TGCGCCAGCAGCCCGGGACAGGTTGGGCAAGAGACCCAGTACTTC.

The rearrangement links TRBV6-2 or TRBV6-3 to TRBJ2-1; D is uncertain. V was cut by 6 bases and J by 0 bases, with 9 bases left in between. CDR1 and CDR2 (germline): MNHEY, SVGEGT. This CDR3 comprises 14 residues. The CDR3 DNA sequence: TGTGCCAGCAGGCGAGGTAGCTCCTACAATGAGCAGTTCTTC. Translated: CASRRGSSYNEQFF.